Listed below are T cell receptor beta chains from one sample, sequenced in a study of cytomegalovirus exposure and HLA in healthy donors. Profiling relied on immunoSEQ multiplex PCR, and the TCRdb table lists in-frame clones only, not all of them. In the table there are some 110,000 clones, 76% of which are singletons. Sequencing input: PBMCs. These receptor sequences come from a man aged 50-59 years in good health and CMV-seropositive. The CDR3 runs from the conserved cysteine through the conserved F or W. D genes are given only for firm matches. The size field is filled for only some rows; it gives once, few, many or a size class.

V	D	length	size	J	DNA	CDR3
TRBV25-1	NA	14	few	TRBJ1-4	TGTGCCAGCGGTGATCCTGGACAGATAGAAAAACTGTTTTTT	CASGDPGQIEKLFF
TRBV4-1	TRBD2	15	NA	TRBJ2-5	TGCGCCAGCAGCCAAGGAGGGGACGGGGGGGAGACCCAGTACTTC	CASSQGGDGGETQYF
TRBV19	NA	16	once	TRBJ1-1	TGTGCCAGTAGTACAGGTCAGGTCCCTCTGAACACTGAAGCTTTCTTT	CASSTGQVPLNTEAFF
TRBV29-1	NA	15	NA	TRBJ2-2	TGCAGCGCTTCCCCACTCCAATACGACACCGGGGAGCTGTTTTTT	CSASPLQYDTGELFF
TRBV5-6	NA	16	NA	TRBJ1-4	TGTGCCAGCAGCTTGGCCAATAGCGGGAGTTGGGAAAAACTGTTTTTT	CASSLANSGSWEKLFF
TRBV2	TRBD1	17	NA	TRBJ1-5	TGTGCCAGCAGTGACCAGACAGGGTTTAGAGGCAATCAGCCCCAGCATTTT	CASSDQTGFRGNQPQHF
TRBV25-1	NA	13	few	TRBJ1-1	TGTGCCAGCAGTGAACCTACCGGGGGGGAAGCTTTCTTT	CASSEPTGGEAFF
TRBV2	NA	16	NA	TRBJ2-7	TGTGCCAGCAGTGAAATAGGACCGGGGTGGTCCTACGAGCAGTACTTC	CASSEIGPGWSYEQYF
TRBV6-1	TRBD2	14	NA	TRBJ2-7	TGTGCCAGCATCGCTAGCGGGGGCACCTACGAGCAGTACTTC	CASIASGGTYEQYF
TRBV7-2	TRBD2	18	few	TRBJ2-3	TGTGCCAGCACTTTATTTAGCGGGGCCCGGACTAGCACAGATACGCAGTATTTT	CASTLFSGARTSTDTQYF
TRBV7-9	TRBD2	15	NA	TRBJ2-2	TGTGCCAGCAGCCGGGCTAGCGGAAAGTTCGGGGAGCTGTTTTTT	CASSRASGKFGELFF
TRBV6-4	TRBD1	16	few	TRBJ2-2	TGTGCCAGCCGAAGTTCCGGGACAGCGAACACCGGGGAGCTGTTTTTT	CASRSSGTANTGELFF
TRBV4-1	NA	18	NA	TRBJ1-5	TGCGCCAGCAGCCTTAGGACGGGATGGGGTGATAGCAATCAGCCCCAGCATTTT	CASSLRTGWGDSNQPQHF
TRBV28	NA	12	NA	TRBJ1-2	TGTGCCAGCAGTTTGCAGGGTTGGGGCTACACCTTC	CASSLQGWGYTF
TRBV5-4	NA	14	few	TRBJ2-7	TGTGCCAGCAGCTTGGGTGACAAGGCGGGTGAGCAGTACTTC	CASSLGDKAGEQYF
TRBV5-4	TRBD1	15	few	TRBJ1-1	TGTGCCAGCAGAAACGCCGGGGACAGGGACACTGAAGCTTTCTTT	CASRNAGDRDTEAFF
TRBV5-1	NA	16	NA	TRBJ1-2	TGCGCCAGCAGCCGTGGGAAAGCGGGGGAAGGGTATGGCTACACCTTC	CASSRGKAGEGYGYTF
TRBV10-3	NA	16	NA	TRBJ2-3	TGTGCCACCGCAATCTCAGGGGGAGGAGCAGAAGATACGCAGTATTTT	CATAISGGGAEDTQYF
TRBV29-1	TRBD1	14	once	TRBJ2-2	TGCAGCGTTGGCTCGAGGACAGGGGCCGGGGAGCTGTTTTTT	CSVGSRTGAGELFF
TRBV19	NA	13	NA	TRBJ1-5	TGTGCCAGTAACGGGGATGGCAATCAGCCCCAGCATTTT	CASNGDGNQPQHF
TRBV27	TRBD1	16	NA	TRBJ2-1	TGTGCCAGCAGTTTATCAGTGGGACAGGAAGTCTATGAGCAGTTCTTC	CASSLSVGQEVYEQFF
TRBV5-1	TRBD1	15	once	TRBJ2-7	TGCGCCAGCAGCTTATGGACAGGGGATGCCTACGAGCAGTACTTC	CASSLWTGDAYEQYF
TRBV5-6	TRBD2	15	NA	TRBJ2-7	TGTGCCAGCAGCTTGGGACTAGCGGGGACCTACGAGCAGTACTTC	CASSLGLAGTYEQYF
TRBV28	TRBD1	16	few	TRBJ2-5	TGTGCCAGCAGTGCCGCTAGGACAGGGGGTAGCGAGACCCAGTACTTC	CASSAARTGGSETQYF
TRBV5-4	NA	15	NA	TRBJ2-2	TGTGCCAGCAGCACTGGGGGCGGGAGCACCGGGGAGCTGTTTTTT	CASSTGGGSTGELFF
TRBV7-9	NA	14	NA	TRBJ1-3	TGTGCCAGCAGCAAAATCGGGACTGGAAACACCATATATTTT	CASSKIGTGNTIYF
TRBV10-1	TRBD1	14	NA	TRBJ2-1	TGCGCCAGCAGTGCCGGGACAGGGGATGCTGAGCAGTTCTTC	CASSAGTGDAEQFF
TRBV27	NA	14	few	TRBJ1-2	TGTGCCAGCAGTTTAAATGACGGGGGCTATGGCTACACCTTC	CASSLNDGGYGYTF
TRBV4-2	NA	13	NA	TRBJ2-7	TGTGCCAGCAGTCTGGACGGGGCCTACGAGCAGTACTTC	CASSLDGAYEQYF
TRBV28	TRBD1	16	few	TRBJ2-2	TGTGCCAGCACCGCCCCGGGACAGGGAGGGACCGGGGAGCTGTTTTTT	CASTAPGQGGTGELFF
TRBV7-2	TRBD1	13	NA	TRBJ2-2	TGTGCCAGCAGACCGACAGGGACCGGGGAGCTGTTTTTT	CASRPTGTGELFF
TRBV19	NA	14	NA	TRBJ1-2	TGTGCCAGTAGTATAAAGCAGGGTGGCTATGGCTACACCTTC	CASSIKQGGYGYTF
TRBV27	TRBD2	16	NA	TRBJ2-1	TGTGCCAGCAGTCCCTGGACTAGCGGGGCCATCAATGAGCAGTTCTTC	CASSPWTSGAINEQFF
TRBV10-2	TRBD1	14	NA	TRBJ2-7	TGCGCCAGTCGAGGGACAGGGGCCTCCTACGAGCAGTACTTC	CASRGTGASYEQYF
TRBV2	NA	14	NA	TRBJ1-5	TGTGCCAGCAGTGATAACGCGGGGTATCAGCCCCAGCATTTT	CASSDNAGYQPQHF
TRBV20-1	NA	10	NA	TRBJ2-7	TGCAGTGCTAGAGAAGCCGAGCAGTACTTC	CSAREAEQYF
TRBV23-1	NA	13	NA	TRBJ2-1	TGCGCCAGCAGTCAATCGATGAGGAATGAGCAGTTCTTC	CASSQSMRNEQFF
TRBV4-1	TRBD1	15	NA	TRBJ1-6	TGCGCCAGCAGCCAATTGGGACAGGGGGTTTCACCCCTCCACTTT	CASSQLGQGVSPLHF
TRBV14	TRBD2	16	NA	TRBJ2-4	TGTGCCAGCAGCCAAGAAAGCGGGAGAGCCAAAAACATTCAGTACTTC	CASSQESGRAKNIQYF
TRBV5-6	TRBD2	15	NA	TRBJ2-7	TGTGCCAGCAGCTTATCCGGGAGGACCCGTACGAAACAGTACTTC	CASSLSGRTRTKQYF
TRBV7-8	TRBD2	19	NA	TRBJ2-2	TGTGCCAGCAGCTTAGGCGGACTAGCGGGGGCTCCATTCCCCGGGGAGCTGTTTTTT	CASSLGGLAGAPFPGELFF
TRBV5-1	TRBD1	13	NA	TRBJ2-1	TGCGCCAGCAGCTTGGGGGACAGGGATGAGCAGTTCTTC	CASSLGDRDEQFF
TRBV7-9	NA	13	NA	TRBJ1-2	TGTGCCAGCAGCTTAGATGGGGGCGGCGGCTACACCTTC	CASSLDGGGGYTF
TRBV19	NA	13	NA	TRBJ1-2	TGTGCCAGTAGTACCCCGAGAACCTATGGCTACACCTTC	CASSTPRTYGYTF
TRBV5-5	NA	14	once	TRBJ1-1	TGTGCCAGCAGCTTGGTGGGGGGGAGAACTGAAGCTTTCTTT	CASSLVGGRTEAFF
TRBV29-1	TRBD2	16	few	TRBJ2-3	TGCAGCGTTGTGGGGATAGCGGGAGTGAACACAGATACGCAGTATTTT	CSVVGIAGVNTDTQYF
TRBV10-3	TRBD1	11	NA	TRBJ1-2	TGTGCCACACAGACAGGGAATGGCTACACCTTC	CATQTGNGYTF
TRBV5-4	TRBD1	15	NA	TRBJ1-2	TGTGCCAGCAGCTCCCCTTTACAGACAGGGGATGGCTACACCTTC	CASSSPLQTGDGYTF
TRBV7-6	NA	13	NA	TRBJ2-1	TGTGCCAGCAGCTTAGGCCCTCCAGGCCCCCCGTTCTTC	CASSLGPPGPPFF
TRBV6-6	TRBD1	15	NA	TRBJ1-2	TGTGCCAGCAGTTACAGGGGACAGGGGACCTATGGCTACACCTTC	CASSYRGQGTYGYTF
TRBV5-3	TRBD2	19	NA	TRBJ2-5	TGTGCCAGAAGCTTGGCTCGGGGGGGCCCGGGTGTTGAGAAAGAGACCCAGTACTTC	CARSLARGGPGVEKETQYF